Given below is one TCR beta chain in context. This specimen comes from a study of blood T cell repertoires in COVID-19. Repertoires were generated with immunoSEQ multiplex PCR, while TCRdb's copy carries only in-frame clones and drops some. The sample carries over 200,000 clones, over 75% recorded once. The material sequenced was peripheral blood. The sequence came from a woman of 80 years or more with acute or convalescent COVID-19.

CDR3 residues: CASSSQEADQPQHF. The CDR3 DNA reads as TGTGCCAGCAGCTCGCAGGAGGCGGATCAGCCCCAGCATTTT. This sequence joins TRBV5-4 and TRBJ1-5; D gene unclear. The CDR3 extends over 14 amino acids. Germline-derived CDR1 and CDR2 are SGHNT and YYREEE (reference sequence). V gave up 3 bases and J gave up 5 bases, with 12 bases separating them.